Each of the 18 T cell receptor beta chains below was sequenced from the same sample in a study of shared clonotypes between healthy human individuals. The repertoire was sequenced with immunoSEQ multiplex PCR; TCRdb's copy has only in-frame clones and lacks some. Of more than 2,000,000 clones in the sample, approximately 93% were seen once. Sequenced material: naive CD4+ T cells from PBMCs. Sample subset: CD45RA+ positively selected. All receptors derive from a man aged 18 to 29 in good health. Some clones in this sample may be carry-over from other donors' samples.

The chain couples TRBV28 to TRBJ2-6; 7 bases are shared with TRBD1. V was pared by 7 bases and J by 3 bases, with 9 bases of the junction left unmatched. The V gene's germline CDR1 is MDHEN and CDR2 SYDVKM. The CDR3 is 16 residues long. CDR3 in amino acids: CASTARTGYGANVLTF. The CDR3 DNA sequence: TGTGCCAGCACCGCCCGGACAGGCTATGGGGCCAACGTCCTGACTTTC.

Regarding this clone: Distinct nucleotide sequences in the sample also encode this CDR3. This chain uses TRBV2 with TRBJ1-5, with 10 bases matching TRBD1. Trimming at V came to 4 bases and at J to 6 bases, leaving 3 bases not matched to a gene. The CDR3 runs 14 residues. CDR1 is SNHLY and CDR2 is FYNNEI in the germline V gene. The CDR3 loop reads CASSGTGGTQPQHF. CDR3 sequence (DNA): TGTGCCAGCAGTGGGACAGGGGGTACTCAGCCCCAGCATTTT.

The chain carries TRBV5-4 and TRBJ2-1; 8 bases agree with TRBD2. V dropped 2 bases and J dropped 4; count of bases not matched to a gene: 2. Germline CDR1 and CDR2: SGHNT and YYREEE (reference sequence). The CDR3 has 14 amino acids. CDR3 bases: TGTGCCAGCAGCTTCCGGGAGGGTTACAATGAGCAGTTCTTC. Translation: CASSFREGYNEQFF.

This sequence joins TRBV4-2 and TRBJ2-5, with 8 bases that match TRBD1. Per the germline V gene, CDR1 is LGHNA and CDR2 is YNFKEQ. The length of the CDR3 is 17 residues. V gave up 6 bases and J gave up 3 bases; unmatched junction bases: 15. The CDR3 sequence is CASRPGGGTGGKETQYF. CDR3 DNA: TGTGCCAGCAGACCAGGGGGCGGGACAGGCGGTAAAGAGACCCAGTACTTC.

This chain connects TRBV7-9 to TRBJ2-7; 8 bases line up with TRBD2. This CDR3 comprises 14 residues. Per germline, CDR1 SEHNR and CDR2 FQNEAQ (reference sequence). Germline trimming cut 3 bases from V and 2 bases from J; bases unmatched to any gene: 3. CDR3: CASSFQAGAYEQYF. The CDR3 DNA is TGTGCCAGCAGCTTTCAAGCGGGAGCCTACGAGCAGTACTTC.

The J gene is TRBJ1-1, the V gene TRBV10-1; D gene ambiguous. V lost 0 bases to trimming and J lost 2 bases, with 7 bases between them. This CDR3 is 14 amino acids long. Germline CDR1 and CDR2: WNHNN and SYGVQD (reference sequence). The DNA for the CDR3 is TGCGCCAGCAGTGAGTCTGGAGGTAACACTGAAGCTTTCTTT. It translates to CASSESGGNTEAFF.

The chain is built from TRBV30 and TRBJ1-4; D unresolved. Trimming took 7 bases from V and 8 from J, leaving 20 bases between them. This CDR3 has 14 amino acids. Germline CDR1 GTSNPN, CDR2 SVGIG (reference sequence). CDR3 in amino acids: CASKTDAQAEKLFF. CDR3 bases: TGTGCCTCGAAAACCGACGCCCAGGCGGAAAAACTGTTTTTT.

V usage is TRBV5-1 and J usage is TRBJ2-1; the D gene is possibly TRBD2 (7 bases). Trimming left V 0 bases short and J 4 bases short, with 14 bases between. Germline V gene data show CDR1 as SGHRS and CDR2 as YFSETQ. This CDR3 spans 16 amino acids. The CDR3, as DNA: TGCGCCAGCAGCTTGGCCACCGGGGGGCATTACAATGAGCAGTTCTTC. This encodes CASSLATGGHYNEQFF.

The rearrangement uses TRBV6-1 and TRBJ2-7, with a tentative D call TRBD1 (5 bases). The V end lost 7 bases, the J end lost 4 bases, and 11 bases lay between the germline ends. Per the germline V gene, CDR1 is MNHNS and CDR2 is SASEGT. CDR3 size: 12 residues. CDR3 sequence: CASKQGSYEQYF. The CDR3 DNA is TGTGCCAGCAAGCAGGGCAGTTACGAGCAGTACTTC.

The chain has TRBV7-3 and TRBJ2-6, with TRBD1 as a possible D gene (6 bases). The CDR3 sequence is 17 residues long. Germline V gene sequence: CDR1 SGHTA, CDR2 FQGTGA. The V and J ends lost 4 bases and 2 bases respectively, with 15 bases between them. CDR3 in DNA: TGTGCCAGCAGCTACCTACTACAGGGTACTGGGGCCAACGTCCTGACTTTC. It specifies CASSYLLQGTGANVLTF.

The genes are TRBV9 and TRBJ2-1; TRBD2 matches at 7 bases. This CDR3 has 14 amino acids. The ends lost 0 bases at V and 8 bases at J; junction bases unmatched: 5. The germline CDR1 and CDR2 sequences are SGDLS and YYNGEE. The CDR3 DNA is TGTGCCAGCAGCGTAGGGGATCGGGAGGATGAGCAGTTCTTC. Translated: CASSVGDREDEQFF.

The V gene is TRBV27, the J gene TRBJ1-3; 8 bases fit TRBD1. Germline assignment: CDR1 MNHEY and CDR2 SMNVEV (reference sequence). The CDR3 has 14 amino acids. V dropped 6 bases and J dropped 4; count of bases not matched to a gene: 5. This CDR3 is CASRMDRDGNTIYF. Written as DNA, the CDR3 is TGTGCCAGCAGGATGGACAGGGACGGAAACACCATATATTTT.

As to this clone: A read error may account for a junction end that differs from germline. This chain joins TRBV28 and TRBJ2-6, with D tentatively TRBD2 (7 bases). Germline loops: CDR1 MDHEN, CDR2 SYDVKM. CDR3 length: 13 residues. The CDR3 reads CACGGAGANVPTF. The CDR3 DNA reads as TGTGCCTGCGGGGGCGCCGGGGCCAACGTCCCGACTTTC.

This chain joins TRBV27 and TRBJ1-5, with 7 bases fitting TRBD1. Germline trimming cut 6 bases from V and 2 bases from J; bases unmatched to any gene: 10. Germline CDR1 MNHEY, CDR2 SMNVEV (reference sequence). There are 16 residues in the CDR3. In nucleotides, the CDR3 is TGTGCCAGCAGGAGACAGGGTGCTGGGGGCAATCAGCCCCAGCATTTT. This sequence encodes CASRRQGAGGNQPQHF.

V gene TRBV10-3 combines with J gene TRBJ1-4; 7 nucleotides align to TRBD1. The V gene's germline CDR1 is ENHRY and CDR2 SYGVKD. The CDR3 spans 16 residues. J lost 7 bases, V lost 5 bases, and 13 bases had no gene match. The CDR3 is CAISPTVGAGGEKLFF. Here the CDR3 DNA reads TGTGCCATCAGTCCAACAGTTGGGGCAGGGGGTGAAAAACTGTTTTTT.

This clone was recorded only once. This CDR3 is also generated by other DNA sequences in the sample. This chain joins TRBV6-6 and TRBJ2-7; 10 bases match TRBD1. Trimming removed 6 bases from V and 3 bases from J; junction bases left unmatched: 5. This CDR3 is built from 14 residues. Germline-derived CDR1 and CDR2 are MNHNY and SVGAGI (reference sequence). CDR3 sequence: CASSPTGGGYEQYF. The CDR3, as DNA: TGTGCCAGCAGCCCGACAGGGGGCGGCTACGAGCAGTACTTC.

This clone was seen more than once but under ten times. The chain uses TRBV19 and TRBJ1-2; D gene unclear. CDR1 is LNHDA, CDR2 SQIVND, per germline (reference sequence). V lost 0 bases to trimming and J lost 4 bases, with 24 bases between them. The CDR3 loop spans 19 amino acids. The CDR3 DNA follows: TGTGCCAGTAGTATAGAAGGAGGACGGGTGAGGACGGCGGCCTATGGCTACACCTTC. It encodes CASSIEGGRVRTAAYGYTF.

The gene calls are TRBV11-2 and TRBJ2-7, with 8 nucleotides matching TRBD1. V was clipped by 5 bases and J by 3 bases; unmatched bases: 9. CDR1 is SGHAT, CDR2 FQNNGV, per germline. CDR3 length: 15 residues. For the CDR3, the DNA is TGTGCCAGCAGCGTTCCCGGGACAGGCGGCTACGAGCAGTACTTC. It encodes CASSVPGTGGYEQYF.